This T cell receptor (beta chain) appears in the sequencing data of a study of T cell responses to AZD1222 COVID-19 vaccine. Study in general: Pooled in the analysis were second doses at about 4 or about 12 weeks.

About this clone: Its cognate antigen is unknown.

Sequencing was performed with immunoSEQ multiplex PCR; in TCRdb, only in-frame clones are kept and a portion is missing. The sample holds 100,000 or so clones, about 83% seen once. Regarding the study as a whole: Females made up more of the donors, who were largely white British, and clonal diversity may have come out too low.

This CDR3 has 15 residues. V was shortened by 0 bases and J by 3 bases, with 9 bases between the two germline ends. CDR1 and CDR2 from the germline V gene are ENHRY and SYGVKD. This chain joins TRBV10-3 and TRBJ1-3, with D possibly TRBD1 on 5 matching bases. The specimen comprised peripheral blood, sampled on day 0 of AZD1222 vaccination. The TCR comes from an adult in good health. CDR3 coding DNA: TGTGCCATCAGTGAGTCGGGGCAGTTTGGAAACACCATATATTTT. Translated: CAISESGQFGNTIYF.